The 21 T cell receptor beta chains given below trace back to one sample, sequenced in a study of neurological immune-mediated disorders. TCRdb re-called the 5' RACE reads with MiXCR, one entry per CDR3 protein. The sample contains 77,000 or so distinct CDR3 sequences, around a tenth of which appear only once. Material: PBMCs. These receptors came from a man aged 45-65 years in good health.

This clonotype was observed many times. V is TRBV5-1 and J is TRBJ2-7, with 9 bases lining up with TRBD1. The junction had 5 bases not matched to a gene; V was cut back by 2 bases and J by 5 bases. The CDR3 length is 14 residues. Looked up from germline, CDR1 is SGHRS and CDR2 is YFSETQ. CDR3 in DNA: TGCGCCAGCAGCTTAGACAGGGGGGTGGACGAGCAGTACTTC. It is translated as CASSLDRGVDEQYF.

This sequence joins TRBV20-1 and TRBJ2-1, with 12 bases identical to TRBD2. Germline CDR1 is DFQATT and CDR2 is SNEGSKA (reference sequence). Trimming took 5 bases from V and 3 from J; bases not matched to a gene: 5. The CDR3 sequence is 15 residues long. This CDR3 reads CSADPLAGGYNEQFF. The CDR3 DNA reads TGCAGTGCTGATCCACTAGCGGGGGGCTACAATGAGCAGTTCTTC.

V usage is TRBV20-1 and J usage is TRBJ2-3; 9 bases are shared with TRBD2. The CDR3 has 15 amino acids. Germline V CDR1 and CDR2: DFQATT, SNEGSKA (reference sequence). Germline trimming cut 0 bases from V and 2 bases from J; bases unmatched to any gene: 3. CDR3 residues: CSARDGGRATDTQYF. The CDR3 bases are TGCAGTGCTAGAGATGGCGGGAGGGCCACAGATACGCAGTATTTT.

This clonotype was counted ten times or more. This chain links TRBV7-9 with TRBJ2-1; 9 nucleotides agree with TRBD2. Per germline, CDR1 SEHNR and CDR2 FQNEAQ (reference sequence). The length of the CDR3 is 15 residues. V trimming: 5 bases; J trimming: 8 bases; junction bases outside the gene matches: 10. The CDR3 here is CASSPGLADGDEQFF. The CDR3 region has the DNA TGTGCCAGCAGCCCGGGACTAGCCGACGGGGATGAGCAGTTCTTC.

As to this clonotype: Compared with germline, one end of the junction differs, possibly owing to a read error. This chain uses TRBV10-3 with TRBJ1-2; D may be TRBD1 (5 bases). The CDR3 is made up of 13 amino acids. Germline CDR1 reads ENHRY; CDR2 reads SYGVKD. The DNA of the CDR3 is TGTGCTATCATACCCCAGGGTTCCTATGGCTACACCTTC. Translating it yields CAIIPQGSYGYTF.

This clonotype was observed at least ten times. The V and J genes are TRBV7-9 and TRBJ2-4, with TRBD1 matching over 7 bases. J gave up 11 bases and V 2 bases, and 6 bases lay outside the gene matches. The CDR3 has 13 residues. Per germline, CDR1 SEHNR and CDR2 FQNEAQ (reference sequence). The CDR3 loop reads CASSLTVQGVQYF. In DNA form, the CDR3 reads TGTGCCAGCAGCTTAACCGTCCAGGGGGTTCAGTACTTC.

The sample holds many counts of this clonotype. The chain employs TRBV4-2 and TRBJ2-3; the D gene is possibly TRBD2 (6 bases). Deletions cut 2 bases from V and 1 base from J, with 13 bases between. In germline, CDR1 is LGHNA, CDR2 YNFKEQ. The CDR3 runs 16 residues. The CDR3, as DNA: TGTGCCAGCAGCCAACTAAAAAGGGAGGGCACAGATACGCAGTATTTT. This codes for CASSQLKREGTDTQYF.

The chain joins TRBV5-1 to TRBJ2-1, with TRBD2 identical over 7 bases. Germline values: CDR1 SGHRS, CDR2 YFSETQ. CDR3 length: 14 amino acids. Losses at the gene ends were 4 bases for V and 6 bases for J; bases not matched to a gene: 7. CDR3 region: CASSIGPSGNEQFF. DNA of the CDR3: TGCGCCAGCAGCATTGGGCCTAGCGGCAATGAGCAGTTCTTC. The variable domain in full, completed from reference TRBV5-1 and TRBJ2-1, reads KAGVTQTPRYLIKTRGQQVTLSCSPISGHRSVSWYQQTPGQGLQFLFEYFSETQRNKGNFPGRFSGRQFSNSRSEMNVSTLELGDSALYLCASSIGPSGNEQFFGPGTRLTVL.

This clonotype was found many times. The V and J genes are TRBV9 and TRBJ2-7; the D gene is possibly TRBD2 (6 bases). Trimming pared 1 base from V and 0 bases from J, leaving 11 bases between. CDR3 length equals 15 residues. CDR1 SGDLS and CDR2 YYNGEE come from the germline V gene. The CDR3 here is CASSVLGGPSYEQYF. The CDR3 bases are TGTGCCAGCAGCGTATTGGGGGGTCCCTCCTACGAGCAGTACTTC. Combining the CDR3 with reference TRBV9 and TRBJ2-7 gives the whole variable domain DSGVTQTPKHLITATGQRVTLRCSPRSGDLSVYWYQQSLDQGLQFLIQYYNGEERAKGNILERFSAQQFPDLHSELNLSSLELGDSALYFCASSVLGGPSYEQYFGPGTRLTVT.

This clonotype was picked up many times. This chain uses TRBV9 with TRBJ2-2; 7 bases align to TRBD2. The V segment lost 4 bases and the J segment 1 base; nucleotides outside the gene matches: 7. Looked up from germline, CDR1 is SGDLS and CDR2 is YYNGEE. The length of the CDR3 is 16 residues. The CDR3 sequence: CASSSRLAMNTGELFF. The CDR3 DNA reads TGTGCCAGCAGCTCAAGACTAGCCATGAACACCGGGGAGCTGTTTTTT.

The gene calls are TRBV5-8 and TRBJ2-2; 8 bases agree with TRBD1. CDR3 length equals 15 residues. Per the germline V gene, CDR1 is SGHTS and CDR2 is YDEGEE. Trimming took 0 bases from V and 6 from J; bases not matched to a gene: 4. The CDR3 DNA reads as TGTGCCAGCAGCTTGGCGGACAGGGTGTCCGGGGAGCTGTTTTTT. This gives the protein CASSLADRVSGELFF.

At least ten counts were recorded for this clonotype. CDR3 DNA sequence: TGTGCCAGCACCCCGACAGGGGGCTCCTACGAGCAGTACTTC. Its protein product is CASTPTGGSYEQYF. The chain links TRBV25-1 to TRBJ2-7; TRBD1 matches 9 bases. CDR1 is MGHDK and CDR2 is SYGVNS in the germline V gene. Trimming removed 7 bases from V and 0 bases from J; junction bases left unmatched: 4. This CDR3 has 14 amino acids.

This clonotype was picked up many times. The CDR3 spells CSAQNLNTEAFF. The CDR3 DNA reads TGCAGCGCTCAGAATCTGAACACTGAAGCTTTCTTT. The genes are TRBV29-1 and TRBJ1-1; D is undetermined. With 7 bases removed from V and 0 bases from J, the gap between germline ends came to 9 bases. The CDR3 is 12 residues long. Germline CDR1 and CDR2: SQVTM and ANQGSEA.

At least ten counts were recorded for this clonotype. The chain has TRBV7-9 and TRBJ2-7; 11 nucleotides align to TRBD1. With 5 bases clipped from V and 5 bases from J, the junction kept 5 bases outside the gene matches. In germline, CDR1 is SEHNR, CDR2 FQNEAQ (reference sequence). The CDR3 has 14 residues. CDR3 DNA: TGTGCCAGCAGCCGGGACAGGGGGAGAGACGAGCAGTACTTC. It yields the protein CASSRDRGRDEQYF.

This clonotype was observed at least ten times. The CDR3 reads CASTLHEQFF. The CDR3 DNA reads as TGTGCCAGCACCTTACATGAGCAGTTCTTC. The chain joins TRBV14 to TRBJ2-1; D call uncertain. This CDR3 is 10 amino acids long. In germline, CDR1 is SGHDN, CDR2 FVKESK. V shed 7 bases and J shed 8 bases, with 6 bases lying between them.

This chain joins TRBV24-1 and TRBJ1-1, with TRBD1 as a possible D gene (6 bases). The CDR3 covers 13 residues. Trimming stripped 1 base from V and 8 bases from J, with 10 bases between. The germline gives CDR1 KGHDR, CDR2 SFDVKD. The CDR3 bases are TGTGCCACCAGTGATTTCCCACAGGGAGAAGCTTTCTTT. Its protein product is CATSDFPQGEAFF.

This clonotype has a count of ten or more. The CDR3 is CASSSGLNSNQPQHF. In nucleotides, the CDR3 is TGTGCCAGTAGTTCCGGATTAAATAGCAATCAGCCCCAGCATTTT. The chain carries TRBV19 and TRBJ1-5; D unclear. Between the trimmed V and J ends, which lost 5 bases and 0 bases, there was a span of 11 bases. The CDR3 is 15 residues long. CDR1 and CDR2 (germline): LNHDA, SQIVND (reference sequence).

A few counts support this clonotype. This chain joins TRBV10-3 and TRBJ2-7; 12 bases agree with TRBD2. CDR3 length equals 15 residues. CDR1 and CDR2 from the germline V gene are ENHRY and SYGVKD. Germline trimming cut 0 bases from V and 6 bases from J; bases unmatched to any gene: 3. CDR3 bases: TGTGCCATCAGTGAGTCGACTAGCGGGAGACGCGAGCAGTACTTC. This encodes CAISESTSGRREQYF.

This clonotype came up many times. The chain combines TRBV29-1 with TRBJ2-4; unclear D gene. Germline V gives CDR1 SQVTM, CDR2 ANQGSEA. Trimming stripped 6 bases from V and 1 base from J, with 16 bases between. The CDR3 has 15 amino acids. This chain's CDR3 is CSVSDPQQAKNIQYF. In DNA, the CDR3 is TGCAGCGTCTCAGACCCTCAACAGGCCAAAAACATTCAGTACTTC. Using reference TRBV29-1 and TRBJ2-4 for the parts outside the CDR3, the full variable domain is SAVISQKPSRDICQRGTSLTIQCQVDSQVTMMFWYRQQPGQSLTLIATANQGSEATYESGFVIDKFPISRPNLTFSTLTVSNMSPEDSSIYLCSVSDPQQAKNIQYFGAGTRLSVL.

This clonotype occurred many times. V and J are TRBV28 and TRBJ2-7; D may match TRBD1 or TRBD2 (7 bases each). Germline V gives CDR1 MDHEN, CDR2 SYDVKM. The CDR3 totals 14 residues. V lost 1 base, J lost 4 bases, and 11 bases lay in between. Here the CDR3 reads CASSLSQGGYEQYF. The CDR3 DNA follows: TGTGCCAGCAGTTTATCCCAGGGGGGGTACGAGCAGTACTTC.

This clonotype was detected many times. The CDR3 loop reads CASRYTLLAGGNNEQFF. As DNA, the CDR3 is TGTGCCAGCAGATACACCCTTTTAGCGGGGGGCAACAATGAGCAGTTCTTC. The chain carries TRBV6-2 or TRBV6-3 and TRBJ2-1; the match to TRBD2 covers 10 bases. This CDR3 has 17 residues. V was clipped by 6 bases and J by 5 bases; unmatched bases: 13. In germline, CDR1 is MNHEY, CDR2 SVGEGT.